The sequence of this T cell receptor beta chain was determined in a study of T cell repertoires in cytomegalovirus infection. At the level of the study: Indications came from public TCR beta signatures; they pointed to CMV infection and to a matching HLA type. Study-wide results and limits: Frequencies of public TCR beta families were cumulated, and this identified carriers of CMV plus the relevant HLA. In two of eight donors, the top clonotype was HLA-C-restricted CMV-specific.

In TCRdb, the reads were re-called with MiXCR into one record per CDR3 protein. The table shows over 150,000 distinct CDR3 sequences, with 13% to 15% occurring only once. The V gene lost 4 bases and the J gene lost 5 bases, with 14 bases spanning the gap. The CDR3 is 14 residues long. The germline V gene encodes CDR1 MDHEN and CDR2 SYDVKM. Notes on this clonotype: The target antigen is unknown.

Sequencing was carried out using PBMCs. The TCR originated in a human donor in good health (CMV status not recorded). Some clones in this sample may be carry-over from other donors' samples. The genes are TRBV28 and TRBJ1-1; D is perhaps TRBD1 (6 bases). The CDR3 loop is CASSSGTGRTEAFF. CDR3 DNA: TGTGCCAGCAGTTCGGGCACAGGGCGAACTGAAGCTTTCTTT. Filled out from reference TRBV28 and TRBJ1-1, the complete variable domain reads DVKVTQSSRYLVKRTGEKVFLECVQDMDHENMFWYRQDPGLGLRLIYFSYDVKMKEKGDIPEGYSVSREKKERFSLILESASTNQTSMYLCASSSGTGRTEAFFGQGTRLTVV.